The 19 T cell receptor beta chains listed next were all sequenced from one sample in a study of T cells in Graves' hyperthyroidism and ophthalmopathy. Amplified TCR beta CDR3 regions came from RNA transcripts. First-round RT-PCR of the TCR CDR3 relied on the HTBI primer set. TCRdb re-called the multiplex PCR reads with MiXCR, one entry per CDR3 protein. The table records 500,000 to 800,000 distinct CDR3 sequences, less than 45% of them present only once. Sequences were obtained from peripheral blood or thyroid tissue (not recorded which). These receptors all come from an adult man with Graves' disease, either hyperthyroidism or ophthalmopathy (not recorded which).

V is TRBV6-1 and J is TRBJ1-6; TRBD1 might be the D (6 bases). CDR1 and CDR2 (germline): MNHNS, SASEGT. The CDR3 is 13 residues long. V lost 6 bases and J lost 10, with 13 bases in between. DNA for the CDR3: TGTGCCAGCAGACGCCGGACAGAGTCACCCCTCCACTTT. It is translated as CASRRRTESPLHF.

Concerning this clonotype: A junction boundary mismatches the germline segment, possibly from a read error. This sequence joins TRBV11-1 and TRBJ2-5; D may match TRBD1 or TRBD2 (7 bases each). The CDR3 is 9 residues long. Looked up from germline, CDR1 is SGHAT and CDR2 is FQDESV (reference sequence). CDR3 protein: CASTGGVGF. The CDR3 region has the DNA TGTGCCAGCACAGGGGGGGTGGGCTTC.

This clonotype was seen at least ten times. For the CDR3, the DNA is TGTGCCAGCAGCTACCGGGACAGGGAGGACTATGGCTACACCTTC. As protein: CASSYRDREDYGYTF. The chain couples TRBV7-8 to TRBJ1-2; 9 bases are a match to TRBD1. V dropped 4 bases and J dropped 3; count of bases not matched to a gene: 6. The CDR3 length is 15 residues. The V gene's germline CDR1 is SGHVS and CDR2 FQNEAQ.

CDR3 nucleotide sequence: TGTGCCAGTAGAACAGGGACAGGACCTTTTCAGCCCCAGCATTTT. It translates to CASRTGTGPFQPQHF. The V call is TRBV19, the J call TRBJ1-5; 8 positions match TRBD1. J was trimmed by 6 bases and V by 6 bases; bases with no gene match: 10. CDR1 is LNHDA, CDR2 SQIVND, per germline (reference sequence). The CDR3 is 15 amino acids.

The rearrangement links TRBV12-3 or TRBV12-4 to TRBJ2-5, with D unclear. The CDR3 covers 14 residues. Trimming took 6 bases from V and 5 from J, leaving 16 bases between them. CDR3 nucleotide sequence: TGTGCCAGCAGCCAAGTTTTGAGGTTGGAGACCCAGTACTTC. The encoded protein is CASSQVLRLETQYF.

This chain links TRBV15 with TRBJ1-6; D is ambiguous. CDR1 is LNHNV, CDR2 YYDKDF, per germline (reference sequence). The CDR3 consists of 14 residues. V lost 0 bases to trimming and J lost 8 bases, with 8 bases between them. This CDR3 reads CATSREATDSPLHF. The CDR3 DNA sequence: TGTGCCACCAGCAGAGAGGCAACTGATTCACCCCTCCACTTT.

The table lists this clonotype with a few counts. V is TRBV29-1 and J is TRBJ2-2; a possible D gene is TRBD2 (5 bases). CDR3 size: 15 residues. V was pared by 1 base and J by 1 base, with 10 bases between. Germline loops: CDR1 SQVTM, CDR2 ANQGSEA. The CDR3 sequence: CSVEVGVLNTGELFF. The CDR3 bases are TGCAGCGTTGAAGTCGGGGTCCTGAACACCGGGGAGCTGTTTTTT.

The CDR3 protein is CASSADPADGYTF. CDR3 sequence (DNA): TGTGCCAGCAGTGCCGACCCGGCGGATGGCTACACCTTC. The rearrangement uses TRBV2 and TRBJ1-2; D not resolved. CDR1 and CDR2 from the germline V gene are SNHLY and FYNNEI. V lost 4 bases and J 6 bases, leaving 12 bases between the germline ends. The CDR3 contains 13 residues. The variable domain in full, completed from reference TRBV2 and TRBJ1-2, reads EPEVTQTPSHQVTQMGQEVILRCVPISNHLYFYWYRQILGQKVEFLVSFYNNEISEKSEIFDDQFSVERPDGSNFTLKIRSTKLEDSAMYFCASSADPADGYTFGSGTRLTVV.

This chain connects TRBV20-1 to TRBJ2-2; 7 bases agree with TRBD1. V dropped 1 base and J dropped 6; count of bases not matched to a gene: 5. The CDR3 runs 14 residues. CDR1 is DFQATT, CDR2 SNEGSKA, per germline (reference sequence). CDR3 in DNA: TGCAGTGCTAGAGGGACGACAGGGCCCGGGGAGCTGTTTTTT. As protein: CSARGTTGPGELFF.

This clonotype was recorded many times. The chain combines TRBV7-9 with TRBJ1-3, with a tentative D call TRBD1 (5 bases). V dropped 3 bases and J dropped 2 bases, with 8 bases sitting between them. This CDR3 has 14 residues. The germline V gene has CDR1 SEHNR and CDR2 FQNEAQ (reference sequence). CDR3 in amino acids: CASSLSTAGNTIYF. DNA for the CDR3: TGTGCCAGCAGCTTGTCGACAGCTGGAAACACCATATATTTT.

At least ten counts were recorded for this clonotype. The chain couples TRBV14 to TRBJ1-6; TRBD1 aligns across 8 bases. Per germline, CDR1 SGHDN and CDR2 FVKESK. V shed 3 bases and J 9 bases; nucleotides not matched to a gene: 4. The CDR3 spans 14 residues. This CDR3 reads CASSHRGPSSPLHF. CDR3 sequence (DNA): TGTGCCAGCAGCCACAGGGGGCCGAGTTCACCCCTCCACTTT.

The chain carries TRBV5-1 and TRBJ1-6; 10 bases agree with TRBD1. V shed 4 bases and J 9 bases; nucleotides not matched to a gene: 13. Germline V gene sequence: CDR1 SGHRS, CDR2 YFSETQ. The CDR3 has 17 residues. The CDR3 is CASSPTDRGRTASPLHF. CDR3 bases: TGCGCCAGCAGCCCAACCGACAGGGGGCGGACGGCTTCACCCCTCCACTTT.

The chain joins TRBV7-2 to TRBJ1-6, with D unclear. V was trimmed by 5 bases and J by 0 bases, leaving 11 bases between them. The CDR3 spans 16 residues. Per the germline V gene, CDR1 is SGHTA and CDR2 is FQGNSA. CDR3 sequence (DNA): TGTGCCAGCAGCGTGACAAGGAGCTCCTATAATTCACCCCTCCACTTT. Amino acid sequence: CASSVTRSSYNSPLHF.

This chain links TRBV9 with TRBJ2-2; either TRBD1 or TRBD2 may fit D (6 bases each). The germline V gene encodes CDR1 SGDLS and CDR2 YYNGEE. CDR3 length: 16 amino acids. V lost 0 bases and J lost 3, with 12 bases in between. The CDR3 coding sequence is TGTGCCAGCAGCGTAGGAGTCCGGGGGCACACCGGGGAGCTGTTTTTT. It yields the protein CASSVGVRGHTGELFF.

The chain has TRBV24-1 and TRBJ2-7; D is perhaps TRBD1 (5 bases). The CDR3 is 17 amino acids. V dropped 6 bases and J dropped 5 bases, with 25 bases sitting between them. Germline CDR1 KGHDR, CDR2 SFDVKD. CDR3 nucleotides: TGTGCCACCAGTCCAGACAGCTTAGTCCCCGGGTTGGACGAGCAGTACTTC. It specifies CATSPDSLVPGLDEQYF.

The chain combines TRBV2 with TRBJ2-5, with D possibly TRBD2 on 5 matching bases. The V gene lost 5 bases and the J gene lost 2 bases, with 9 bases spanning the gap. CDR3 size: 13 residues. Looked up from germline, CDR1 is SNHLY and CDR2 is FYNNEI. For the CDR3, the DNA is TGTGCCAGCAGTACCGGGATACAAGAGACCCAGTACTTC. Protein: CASSTGIQETQYF. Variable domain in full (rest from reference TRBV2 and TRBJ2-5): EPEVTQTPSHQVTQMGQEVILRCVPISNHLYFYWYRQILGQKVEFLVSFYNNEISEKSEIFDDQFSVERPDGSNFTLKIRSTKLEDSAMYFCASSTGIQETQYFGPGTRLLVL.

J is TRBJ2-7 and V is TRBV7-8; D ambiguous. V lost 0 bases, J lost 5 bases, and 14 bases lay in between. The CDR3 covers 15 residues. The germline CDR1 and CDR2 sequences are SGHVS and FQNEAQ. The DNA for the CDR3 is TGTGCCAGCAGCTTAGCGGTCCTAGGAACGAACGAGCAGTACTTC. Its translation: CASSLAVLGTNEQYF.

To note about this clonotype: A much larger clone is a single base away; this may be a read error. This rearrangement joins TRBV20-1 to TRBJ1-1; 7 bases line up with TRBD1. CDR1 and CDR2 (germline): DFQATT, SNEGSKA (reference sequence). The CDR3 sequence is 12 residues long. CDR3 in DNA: TGCAGCTCCCGACAGGGGAACACTGAAGCTTTCTTT. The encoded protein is CSSRQGNTEAFF.

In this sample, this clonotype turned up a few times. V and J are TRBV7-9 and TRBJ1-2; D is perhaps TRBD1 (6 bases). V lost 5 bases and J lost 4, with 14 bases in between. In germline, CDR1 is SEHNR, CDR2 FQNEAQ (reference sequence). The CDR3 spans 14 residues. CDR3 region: CASSPPHRAYGYTF. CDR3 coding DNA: TGTGCCAGCAGCCCACCTCACAGGGCCTATGGCTACACCTTC.